This T cell receptor (beta chain) is drawn from a study of blood T cells in healthy people across ages. This CDR3 spans 14 amino acids. Trimming pared 7 bases from V and 5 bases from J, leaving 15 bases between. Then a second PCR, running about 7 to 11 cycles, was carried out with a sample-barcoded 5' primer and a J-beta primer mix. Each CDR3 protein gets one entry after TCRdb re-called the 5' RACE reads with MiXCR. The table has roughly 830,000 distinct CDR3 sequences, 60% to 80% seen once. The chain couples TRBV12-3 or TRBV12-4 to TRBJ1-5, with TRBD1 as a possible D gene (5 bases). This TCR was recovered from a man aged 25-45 years in good health. The sequenced material came from blood. The CDR3: CASTAGGEYQPQHF. For the CDR3, the DNA is TGTGCCAGCACGGCTGGAGGGGAGTATCAGCCCCAGCATTTT.